Shown below are 9 T cell receptor beta chains from a single sample sequenced in a study of CD8 T cells in Susac syndrome. Random hexamers were used to reverse transcribe roughly 0.5 to 1 ug of RNA. TCRdb analysed the immunoSEQ multiplex PCR reads with MiXCR anew, one entry per CDR3 protein. The sample lists some 180,000 distinct CDR3 sequences; around 96% were seen once. Sequencing was done on a sample of CD4+ T cells from PBMCs. The receptors here all came from a human donor in good health.

CDR3 DNA: TGCAGTGCTAGGGACAGGGACTACACCTACGAGCAGTACTTC. It is translated as CSARDRDYTYEQYF. V and J are TRBV20-1 and TRBJ2-7; the D gene is possibly TRBD1 (8 bases). The CDR3 covers 14 residues. V was clipped by 3 bases and J by 2 bases, with 14 bases between them. Germline lookup yields CDR1 DFQATT and CDR2 SNEGSKA (reference sequence).

The V call is TRBV3-1, the J call TRBJ2-7; D gene unclear. CDR3 size: 12 residues. Germline assignment: CDR1 LGHDT and CDR2 YNNKEL (reference sequence). The V and J ends lost 6 bases and 6 bases respectively, with 12 bases between them. CDR3 amino acids: CASSPLTGEQYF. Here the CDR3 DNA reads TGTGCCAGCAGTCCTTTGACGGGCGAGCAGTACTTC.

The rearrangement links TRBV28 to TRBJ2-3, with TRBD2 identical over 12 bases. J lost 6 bases, V lost 5 bases, and 6 bases had no gene match. CDR1 MDHEN and CDR2 SYDVKM come from the germline V gene. The CDR3 runs to 15 residues. In nucleotides, the CDR3 is TGTGCCAGCAGTGTACTAGCGGGAGGACATGATACGCAGTATTTT. Its protein is CASSVLAGGHDTQYF.

The chain combines TRBV5-1 with TRBJ1-4; D may be TRBD1 (5 bases). Trimming cost V 2 bases and J 7 bases, with 12 bases left between them. CDR3 length: 14 amino acids. Germline lookup yields CDR1 SGHRS and CDR2 YFSETQ. The CDR3 region is CASSFGGGIEKLFF. The CDR3 nucleotides read TGCGCCAGCAGCTTCGGGGGTGGCATTGAAAAACTGTTTTTT.

This rearrangement joins TRBV19 to TRBJ1-5; 8 nucleotides agree with TRBD1. The CDR3 sequence is 15 residues long. Looked up from germline, CDR1 is LNHDA and CDR2 is SQIVND (reference sequence). J gave up 6 bases and V 3 bases, and 7 bases lay outside the gene matches. The CDR3 coding sequence is TGTGCCAGTAGTATTCGGCAGGGGGCCGGTCAGCCCCAGCATTTT. Protein product: CASSIRQGAGQPQHF.

This clonotype came up a few times. The chain links TRBV9 to TRBJ2-3; D gene unclear. There are 14 residues in the CDR3. Germline loops: CDR1 SGDLS, CDR2 YYNGEE. V was clipped by 0 bases and J by 0 bases, with 5 bases between them. CDR3 bases: TGTGCCAGCAGCGTAGACAGCAGCACAGATACGCAGTATTTT. Translation: CASSVDSSTDTQYF.

The V and J genes are TRBV7-8 and TRBJ2-4; 11 nucleotides agree with TRBD2. The CDR3 covers 15 residues. Germline CDR1 SGHVS, CDR2 FQNEAQ. V lost 5 bases and J lost 4; bases outside the gene matches: 4. CDR3 nucleotides: TGTGCCAGCAGCCCCCGGACTAGCGGGAAAAACATTCAGTACTTC. Translation gives CASSPRTSGKNIQYF.

The V and J genes are TRBV7-2 and TRBJ2-5; no clear D. The CDR3 length is 12 residues. Germline-derived CDR1 and CDR2 are SGHTA and FQGNSA. Trimming cost V 0 bases and J 5 bases, with 4 bases left between them. DNA of the CDR3: TGTGCCAGCAGCTTAGCCTGGGAGACCCAGTACTTC. Amino acid sequence: CASSLAWETQYF.

The rearrangement links TRBV19 to TRBJ1-1, with D tentatively TRBD1 (5 bases). Trimming took 4 bases from V and 7 from J, leaving 13 bases between them. The CDR3 runs to 13 residues. Germline V gene lookup returns CDR1 LNHDA and CDR2 SQIVND (reference sequence). As DNA, the CDR3 is TGTGCCAGTAGTAGGGACCTGGGGGGTGAAGCTTTCTTT. As protein: CASSRDLGGEAFF.